These 22 T cell receptor beta chains share one sample of origin, sequenced in a study of blood T cell repertoires in COVID-19. The repertoire was sequenced with immunoSEQ multiplex PCR; TCRdb's copy has only in-frame clones and lacks some. The data hold more than 85,000 clones, with about 85% observed a single time. Material for sequencing was peripheral blood. The receptor set was obtained from a woman between 50 and 59 years old with COVID-19, enrolled during active disease.

This clone was seen a single time. The CDR3 here is CASSLGQGNEQYF. Written as DNA, the CDR3 is TGTGCCAGCAGCTTAGGTCAGGGAAACGAGCAGTACTTC. J is TRBJ2-7 and V is TRBV7-9, with a tentative D call TRBD1 (5 bases). The CDR3 has 13 residues. Deletions cut 1 base from V and 5 bases from J, with 9 bases between. CDR1 and CDR2 from the germline V gene are SEHNR and FQNEAQ (reference sequence). Full variable domain (missing parts from reference TRBV7-9 and TRBJ2-7): DTGVSQNPRHKITKRGQNVTFRCDPISEHNRLYWYRQTLGQGPEFLTYFQNEAQLEKSRLLSDRFSAERPKGSFSTLEIQRTEQGDSAMYLCASSLGQGNEQYFGPGTRLTVT.

This clone appeared once. The chain recombines TRBV5-1 with TRBJ2-5, with 10 bases fitting TRBD1. V lost 10 bases and J lost 4; bases outside the gene matches: 13. This CDR3 comprises 15 residues. Germline V gives CDR1 SGHRS, CDR2 YFSETQ. CDR3 amino acids: CAVARGQGGSETQYF. The CDR3 bases are TGCGCCGTAGCGAGAGGACAGGGGGGTTCAGAGACCCAGTACTTC.

This clone occurred once. This chain uses TRBV11-2 with TRBJ2-4; 7 bases fit TRBD1. CDR1 is SGHAT, CDR2 FQNNGV, per germline. There are 14 residues in the CDR3. The J segment lost 4 bases and the V segment lost 5 bases, leaving 5 bases of the junction unmatched. CDR3 sequence reads: CASSPGTVKNIQYF. Written as DNA, the CDR3 is TGTGCCAGCAGCCCCGGGACAGTTAAAAACATTCAGTACTTC.

The rearrangement links TRBV4-1 to TRBJ1-5; 8 nucleotides align to TRBD1. The V segment lost 0 bases and the J segment 6 bases; nucleotides outside the gene matches: 10. This CDR3 comprises 17 residues. The germline CDR1 and CDR2 sequences are MGHRA and YSYEKL. CDR3 amino acids: CASSQEWGTGSTQPQHF. The CDR3 bases are TGCGCCAGCAGCCAAGAGTGGGGGACAGGCTCTACTCAGCCCCAGCATTTT.

This clone occurred a few times. V is TRBV7-2 and J is TRBJ1-4, with D hard to call. CDR1 is SGHTA, CDR2 FQGNSA, per germline. Trimming took 7 bases from V and 8 from J, leaving 20 bases between them. CDR3 length equals 15 residues. CDR3 sequence reads: CASTPRAGVGEKLFF. The CDR3 nucleotides read TGTGCCAGCACCCCCCGCGCCGGAGTTGGGGAAAAACTGTTTTTT.

The J gene is TRBJ2-5, the V gene TRBV5-4; TRBD2 agrees at 7 bases. This CDR3 has 13 amino acids. Germline loops: CDR1 SGHNT, CDR2 YYREEE (reference sequence). After removal of 4 bases from V and 5 bases from J, the junction contained 5 bases not matched to a gene. The CDR3 sequence: CASSRSGTETQYF. The CDR3 bases are TGTGCCAGCAGCCGGAGCGGGACCGAGACCCAGTACTTC. Looking up the rest from reference TRBV5-4 and TRBJ2-5 gives the full variable domain: ETGVTQSPTHLIKTRGQQVTLRCSSQSGHNTVSWYQQALGQGPQFIFQYYREEENGRGNFPPRFSGLQFPNYSSELNVNALELDDSALYLCASSRSGTETQYFGPGTRLLVL.

This rearrangement joins TRBV18 to TRBJ1-1, with D unresolved. The CDR3 length is 14 residues. V was pared by 4 bases and J by 3 bases, with 12 bases between. Germline-derived CDR1 and CDR2 are KGHSH and LQKENI. The CDR3 protein is CASSLGGRDTEAFF. The CDR3 region has the DNA TGTGCCAGCTCACTGGGAGGCCGGGACACTGAAGCTTTCTTT.

This chain joins TRBV28 and TRBJ2-4, with 10 bases that match TRBD2. The CDR3 is made up of 19 amino acids. CDR1 MDHEN and CDR2 SYDVKM come from the germline V gene. The ends lost 3 bases at V and 3 bases at J; junction bases unmatched: 14. The CDR3 region has the DNA TGTGCCAGCAGTTTCCCCATAGCGGGGGGAGATAGTGGCAAAAACATTCAGTACTTC. This codes for CASSFPIAGGDSGKNIQYF.

The rearrangement uses TRBV27 and TRBJ2-7; TRBD1 aligns across 7 bases. The CDR3 spans 15 residues. Unmatched junction bases numbered 10, after V lost 6 bases and J lost 2 bases. The germline V gene encodes CDR1 MNHEY and CDR2 SMNVEV (reference sequence). CDR3: CASSRTGFYTYEQYF. CDR3 coding DNA: TGTGCCAGCAGCCGGACAGGCTTTTACACCTACGAGCAGTACTTC.

This CDR3 is CAISEPPGANEKLFF. The CDR3, as DNA: TGTGCCATCAGTGAACCCCCAGGGGCTAATGAAAAACTGTTTTTT. The J gene is TRBJ1-4, the V gene TRBV10-3, with D possibly matching TRBD1 (6 bases). The germline V gene encodes CDR1 ENHRY and CDR2 SYGVKD. The CDR3 is 15 residues long. V dropped 3 bases and J dropped 3 bases, with 11 bases sitting between them.

The chain carries TRBV6-2 or TRBV6-3 and TRBJ2-7; a weak D match, TRBD1 (6 bases). Trimming stripped 4 bases from V and 3 bases from J, with 16 bases between. In germline, CDR1 is MNHEY, CDR2 SVGEGT. This CDR3 spans 15 amino acids. CDR3 nucleotide sequence: TGTGCCAGCAGTTCAGCCGGGACAAGCTACTACGAGCAGTACTTC. The encoded protein is CASSSAGTSYYEQYF.

The genes are TRBV5-6 and TRBJ1-6; D is perhaps TRBD1 (6 bases). CDR1 is SGHDT and CDR2 is YYEEEE in the germline V gene. This CDR3 contains 18 residues. V lost 1 base and J 0 bases, leaving 14 bases between the germline ends. The CDR3 protein is CASSLMMGASSYNSPLHF. The CDR3 DNA is TGTGCCAGCAGCTTGATGATGGGGGCGAGCTCCTATAATTCACCCCTCCACTTT.

This chain joins TRBV9 and TRBJ1-3; D gene uncertain. CDR1 is SGDLS and CDR2 is YYNGEE in the germline V gene. V lost 4 bases and J lost 3, with 14 bases in between. The CDR3 is 15 residues long. CDR3 sequence: CASSLASTSGNTIYF. The CDR3 DNA is TGTGCCAGCAGCCTCGCATCCACTAGTGGAAACACCATATATTTT.

The chain has TRBV27 and TRBJ2-5, with D perhaps TRBD1 (5 bases). The CDR3 totals 16 residues. In germline, CDR1 is MNHEY, CDR2 SMNVEV (reference sequence). Trimming removed 5 bases at V and 0 bases at J, with 16 bases between. CDR3 sequence (DNA): TGTGCCAGCAGTCTCAAAGGAGACAGAAACCAAGAGACCCAGTACTTC. Its translation is CASSLKGDRNQETQYF.

This chain connects TRBV3-1 (or the pseudogene TRBV3-2) to TRBJ2-7; tentative D call: TRBD1 (6 bases). The V end was cut by 0 bases, the J end by 0 bases, with 12 bases between. In germline, CDR1 is LGHDT, CDR2 YNNKEL (reference sequence). The CDR3 length is 16 residues. The CDR3, as DNA: TGTGCCAGCAGCCAAGACGCAGGGGCGGGCTCCTACGAGCAGTACTTC. It specifies CASSQDAGAGSYEQYF.

The gene calls are TRBV11-3 and TRBJ1-1, with a tentative D call TRBD1 (5 bases). This CDR3 has 15 residues. The germline CDR1 and CDR2 sequences are SGHNT and YENEEA. Trimming took off 2 bases at V and 0 bases at J, with 10 bases between the two ends. The CDR3 loop reads CASSLYSGMNTEAFF. The CDR3 DNA follows: TGTGCCAGCAGCTTATACTCAGGGATGAACACTGAAGCTTTCTTT. Looking up the rest from reference TRBV11-3 and TRBJ1-1 gives the full variable domain: EAGVVQSPRYKIIEKKQPVAFWCNPISGHNTLYWYLQNLGQGPELLIRYENEEAVDDSQLPKDRFSAERLKGVDSTLKIQPAELGDSAVYLCASSLYSGMNTEAFFGQGTRLTVV.

J is TRBJ2-7 and V is TRBV7-8; unclear D gene. The CDR3 is made up of 13 amino acids. V shed 1 base and J shed 3 bases, with 7 bases lying between them. CDR1 SGHVS and CDR2 FQNEAQ come from the germline V gene. Here the CDR3 reads CASSLGANYEQYF. The DNA of the CDR3 is TGTGCCAGCAGCTTAGGGGCGAACTACGAGCAGTACTTC.

The chain joins TRBV3-1 (or the pseudogene TRBV3-2) to TRBJ2-7, with D possibly TRBD2 on 5 matching bases. V was shortened by 2 bases and J by 3 bases, with 20 bases between the two germline ends. The CDR3 is made up of 17 amino acids. The germline gives CDR1 LGHDT, CDR2 YNNKEL (reference sequence). The CDR3 DNA sequence: TGTGCCAGCAGCCAAACAAATTGGACGCCCCGGGACTACGAGCAGTACTTC. Translated: CASSQTNWTPRDYEQYF.

Remarks on this clone: At the DNA level, this CDR3 is encoded by other sequences in the same sample as well. The CDR3 nucleotides read TGTGCCAGCTCACAAGGACAGGGGGATTCACCCCTCCACTTT. This encodes CASSQGQGDSPLHF. J is TRBJ1-6 and V is TRBV18, with 10 nucleotides matching TRBD1. The CDR3 is 14 amino acids. V trimming: 4 bases; J trimming: 8 bases; junction bases outside the gene matches: 2. Germline V gene sequence: CDR1 KGHSH, CDR2 LQKENI.

In its sample, this clone was seen once. The chain uses TRBV7-3 and TRBJ2-2; D remains unclear. Looked up from germline, CDR1 is SGHTA and CDR2 is FQGTGA. This CDR3 is 13 amino acids long. V lost 1 base and J 4 bases, leaving 4 bases between the germline ends. The CDR3 region is CASSLSVTGELFF. CDR3 sequence (DNA): TGTGCCAGCAGCTTAAGCGTCACCGGGGAGCTGTTTTTT.

The chain recombines TRBV5-4 with TRBJ1-2; TRBD1 matches at 9 bases. The germline gives CDR1 SGHNT, CDR2 YYREEE (reference sequence). This CDR3 spans 15 amino acids. Losses at the gene ends were 4 bases for V and 4 bases for J; bases not matched to a gene: 8. The CDR3 nucleotides are TGTGCCAGCAGCCCAACAGGGGGCATCGGCTATGGCTACACCTTC. Translated: CASSPTGGIGYGYTF.

J is TRBJ1-1 and V is TRBV12-3 or TRBV12-4; TRBD1 agrees at 7 bases. CDR3 length: 12 residues. After removal of 4 bases from V and 9 bases from J, the junction contained 5 bases not matched to a gene. The CDR3: CASSSGDRKAFF. The CDR3 coding sequence is TGTGCCAGCAGTTCAGGGGACAGAAAAGCTTTCTTT.